This TCR beta chain was captured by sequencing in a study of response to subunit inactivated influenza vaccine. Each CDR3 protein is one row after TCRdb ran MiXCR on the RT-PCR reads. The top ten clones hold 10% of a sample with over 800,000 distinct CDR3 sequences, 21% of them seen once. The germline CDR1 and CDR2 sequences are MNHEY and SVGEGT. CDR3 size: 16 residues. Germline trimming cut 2 bases from V and 1 base from J; bases unmatched to any gene: 6. The sequence came from a man in his forties or fifties who received an inactivated influenza vaccine. The V call is TRBV6-2 or TRBV6-3, the J call TRBJ1-1; 8 bases fit TRBD1. This material consisted of PBMCs from blood, taken more than 4 days after vaccination. Here the CDR3 reads CASSYIGQGRNTEAFF. The DNA for the CDR3 is TGTGCCAGCAGTTACATAGGACAGGGAAGGAACACTGAAGCTTTCTTT.